This TCR beta chain was sequenced during a study of monozygotic twins with inflammatory bowel disease. TCRdb re-called the 5' RACE reads; every CDR3 protein appears as one record, without DNA. In total, the table holds hundreds of thousands of distinct CDR3 sequences. This CDR3 comprises 15 residues. Per germline, CDR1 MNHEY and CDR2 SMNVEV (reference sequence). The chain joins TRBV27 to TRBJ2-1; TCRdb names TRBD2, which stays unverified in the absence of DNA. Sequencing was performed on blood. The origin of this receptor is a human donor with ulcerative colitis or Crohn's disease, or a healthy co-twin of an affected twin (not recorded which). The CDR3: CASGGTGLFYNEQFF.